Listed here is a single T cell receptor (beta chain). The CDR3 contains 13 residues. Germline V CDR1 and CDR2: SGHRS, YFSETQ. V was cut by 2 bases and J by 2 bases, with 6 bases left in between. This record belongs to a study of identical twins. MiXCR, run by TCRdb on the 5' RACE reads, gives a single entry per CDR3 protein. The sample lists around 480,000 distinct CDR3 sequences, 11% to 15% occurring once. These data also featured in a second study, about yellow fever vaccine responses in identical twins. Per that study: Reportedly, twins showed a vaccine T cell response that looked partly convergent and partly personalized.

Sequenced material: CD4+ T cells sorted from blood. The V gene is TRBV5-1, the J gene TRBJ2-3; D ambiguous. The sequence was collected from a woman younger than 30 in good health. In DNA, the CDR3 is TGCGCCAGCAGCTTCAATCCCACAGATACGCAGTATTTT. This codes for CASSFNPTDTQYF.